Following are 8 T cell receptor beta chains from one sample sequenced in a study of blood T cell repertoires in COVID-19. TCRdb's copy holds only in-frame clones and misses some; the assay was immunoSEQ multiplex PCR. The sample records under 70,000 clones, around 91% being singletons. Specimen: peripheral blood. The receptors were sampled from a man aged 60 to 75 with active COVID-19.

This clone occurred once. The chain is built from TRBV5-1 and TRBJ1-2; 9 bases fit TRBD1. Germline assignment: CDR1 SGHRS and CDR2 YFSETQ. The CDR3 extends over 14 amino acids. V trimming: 5 bases; J trimming: 6 bases; junction bases outside the gene matches: 8. In nucleotides, the CDR3 is TGCGCCAGCAGTACAGGGGGCTCAATCCATGGCTACACCTTC. Translated: CASSTGGSIHGYTF.

This chain uses TRBV2 with TRBJ1-1; TRBD1 matches at 8 bases. CDR1 SNHLY and CDR2 FYNNEI come from the germline V gene. The CDR3 runs to 14 residues. Trimming took 6 bases from V and 4 from J; bases not matched to a gene: 7. CDR3 nucleotides: TGTGCCAGCAGGACCCAGGGGGCGTCCACTGAAGCTTTCTTT. Translation gives CASRTQGASTEAFF.

The chain carries TRBV28 and TRBJ2-4; D ambiguous. The CDR3 loop spans 15 amino acids. The V gene's germline CDR1 is MDHEN and CDR2 SYDVKM. V lost 4 bases to trimming and J lost 1 base, with 11 bases between them. The CDR3 protein is CASSSIGWAKNIQYF. CDR3 nucleotides: TGTGCCAGCAGTTCCATCGGGTGGGCCAAAAACATTCAGTACTTC.

The V call is TRBV27, the J call TRBJ1-2; D unresolved. V lost 8 bases and J lost 4, with 14 bases in between. This CDR3 is 13 amino acids long. The germline gives CDR1 MNHEY, CDR2 SMNVEV (reference sequence). CDR3 in DNA: TGTGCCAGCCGTCGCGGCATCTTCTATGGCTACACCTTC. As protein: CASRRGIFYGYTF.

The chain employs TRBV4-1 and TRBJ2-7, with D possibly matching TRBD1 (6 bases). There are 15 residues in the CDR3. Germline V gene sequence: CDR1 MGHRA, CDR2 YSYEKL. The V gene lost 4 bases and the J gene lost 5 bases, with 18 bases spanning the gap. This CDR3 reads CASSRADSILDEQYF. The CDR3 nucleotides are TGCGCCAGCAGCCGAGCGGACAGTATTCTCGACGAGCAGTACTTC.

The rearrangement joins TRBV3-1 (or the pseudogene TRBV3-2) to TRBJ2-5; 9 nucleotides agree with TRBD1. The CDR3 contains 16 residues. V shed 2 bases, J shed 4 bases, and the junction held 8 bases outside the gene matches. Germline-derived CDR1 and CDR2 are LGHDT and YNNKEL (reference sequence). In DNA, the CDR3 is TGTGCCAGCAGCCAACGAGGACAGGGGAGGATAGAGACCCAGTACTTC. Translation gives CASSQRGQGRIETQYF.

This chain joins TRBV6-1 and TRBJ2-1; D gene unclear. The V gene lost 0 bases and the J gene lost 14 bases, with 17 bases spanning the gap. Per the germline V gene, CDR1 is MNHNS and CDR2 is SASEGT. The CDR3 is 14 amino acids. The CDR3 loop reads CASSEAARQSAKFF. For the CDR3, the DNA is TGTGCCAGCAGTGAAGCGGCTAGGCAGAGCGCTAAGTTCTTC.

This sequence joins TRBV28 and TRBJ2-2, with a weak D call TRBD2 (6 bases). The CDR3 consists of 14 residues. The V end was cut by 4 bases, the J end by 4 bases, with 10 bases between. Germline loops: CDR1 MDHEN, CDR2 SYDVKM. In nucleotides, the CDR3 is TGTGCCAGCAGTTGGAGGGTTCTCACCGGGGAGCTGTTTTTT. This encodes CASSWRVLTGELFF.